These T cell receptor beta chains were read from a single sample in a study of blood T cell repertoires in COVID-19. Some clones are missing from TCRdb's copy, which holds only in-frame ones; the method was immunoSEQ multiplex PCR. Of roughly 65,000 clones listed, roughly 86% are singletons. Material for sequencing was peripheral blood. These receptors were collected from a man aged 50-59 years with acute or convalescent COVID-19. Each CDR3 is given with its conserved first and last residue.

V gene,J gene,CDR3 protein
TRBV19,TRBJ1-2,CASSSGTGSYGGYTF
TRBV21-1,TRBJ1-1,CASSNRGRYTEAFF
TRBV28,TRBJ1-2,CASSLWETGGLGSYGYTF
TRBV18,TRBJ2-7,CASSAEDEQYF
TRBV18,TRBJ2-3,CASSLGLAGGTTDTQYF
TRBV6-5,TRBJ1-2,CASSPERGYGYTF
TRBV19,TRBJ1-2,CASSITAGGNYGYTF
TRBV14,TRBJ2-3,CASSQNTGGEGYTDTQYF
TRBV5-1,TRBJ2-4,CASSVGTQQKNIQYF
TRBV12-3/TRBV12-4,TRBJ1-2,CASSFRGRNGYTF
TRBV15,TRBJ2-7,CATSRDRYRNYYEQYF
TRBV9,TRBJ2-3,CASSVLERGPTDTQYF
TRBV11-2,TRBJ2-7,CASSLSGLVSSYEQYF
TRBV7-3,TRBJ2-1,CASSLLSGGYNEQFF
TRBV24-1,TRBJ2-5,CATSEGAKETQYF
TRBV28,TRBJ1-6,CASRSSEGRSNSPLHF
TRBV27,TRBJ1-1,CASSPPQGLTEAFF
TRBV15,TRBJ1-2,CATSRDSTGQNYGYTF
TRBV5-5,TRBJ1-2,CASRSLQGDYGYTF
TRBV5-1,TRBJ2-3,CASTSPGGTDTQYF
TRBV7-9,TRBJ1-1,CASSFGQGEAFF
TRBV7-9,TRBJ2-7,CASSSYLGLAGRSGEQYF
TRBV7-2,TRBJ2-4,CASSSDIKNIQYF
TRBV14,TRBJ2-5,CASSQTSGGSGRTQYF
TRBV9,TRBJ1-4,CASSPRVAGAEKLFF
TRBV6-9,TRBJ2-2,CASSPRTGANTGELFF
TRBV19,TRBJ1-1,CASSSLRQGALASAFF
TRBV29-1,TRBJ2-5,CSVSEGTLKTQYF
TRBV2,TRBJ1-4,CASVLNEKLFF
TRBV28,TRBJ2-1,CASRPGTSGRSYNEQFF
TRBV7-6,TRBJ1-4,CASSFGQYNEKLFF
TRBV10-2,TRBJ2-7,CASSIGQSSYEQYF
TRBV5-4,TRBJ2-7,CASRGAGQGYEQYF
TRBV11-2,TRBJ2-1,CASSLLRGGGSYNEQFF
TRBV7-9,TRBJ2-1,CASTRGSGSNEQFF
TRBV30,TRBJ1-4,CAVQGGEKLFF
TRBV6-5,TRBJ2-7,CASRWAGESYEQYF
TRBV11-2,TRBJ2-5,CASSFSGVETQYF
TRBV11-3,TRBJ1-1,CASSLVSNTEAFF
TRBV6-6,TRBJ2-7,CASSPYRRDEQYF
TRBV6-2/TRBV6-3,TRBJ2-7,CASSYSYPSIPGGGDYEQYF
TRBV5-1,TRBJ1-1,CASSLRQVNTEAFF
TRBV5-1,TRBJ2-7,CASSFFPFALGSYEQYF
TRBV14,TRBJ2-6,CASSQFVLGAVNSGANVLTF
TRBV5-8,TRBJ1-2,CASSLASGNYGYTF
TRBV18,TRBJ2-5,CASSPGRTGLEETQYF
TRBV9,TRBJ2-1,CASSVSGSPYNEQFF
TRBV5-4,TRBJ1-5,CASSFSTGRSSNQPQHF
TRBV3-1/TRBV3-2,TRBJ2-5,CASSQRAGRGETQYF
TRBV7-3,TRBJ2-7,CASSLYGREGLHEQYF
TRBV7-9,TRBJ1-5,CASSLRQGVGNQPQHF
TRBV11-2,TRBJ2-2,CASSWPRTVNTGELFF
TRBV3-1/TRBV3-2,TRBJ2-1,CASSQDPDRRHNEQFF
TRBV6-5,TRBJ1-5,CASSSLQGNQPQHF
TRBV28,TRBJ1-5,CASSLWGGGLSNQPQHF
TRBV29-1,TRBJ2-7,CSVEGRSTYEQYF
TRBV7-3,TRBJ2-3,CASSLSDSTDTQYF